This TCR beta chain was captured by sequencing in a study of tumor-infiltrating lymphocytes in localized non-small cell lung cancer. Study summary: Several tumor histologies, both smoking statuses, and some post-neoadjuvant chemotherapy samples were included. Resected tumor was paired with non-adjacent uninvolved lung from the same patient. Broader study findings: IM1 and IM2 tumors showed no difference in T-cell fraction. TCRbeta sequencing showed higher T cell infiltration in tumors than uninvolved lung.

The germline CDR1 and CDR2 sequences are SGHRS and YFSETQ. V shed 2 bases, J shed 3 bases, and the junction held 4 bases outside the gene matches. The CDR3 is 14 amino acids. About this clone itself: The antigen remains unidentified.

Sequencing used immunoSEQ multiplex PCR; TCRdb keeps in-frame clones, though not all of them. Of 20,000 to 25,000 clones listed, approximately 64% were seen once; the top ten hold more than 5%. The chain uses TRBV5-1 and TRBJ2-7; 8 bases line up with TRBD2. This TCR was recovered from a human donor with non-small cell lung cancer. Sequenced sample: lung tumor tissue. Here the CDR3 DNA reads TGCGCCAGCAGCTTCGAAACTAGCGGCTACGAGCAGTACTTC. Its translation: CASSFETSGYEQYF.